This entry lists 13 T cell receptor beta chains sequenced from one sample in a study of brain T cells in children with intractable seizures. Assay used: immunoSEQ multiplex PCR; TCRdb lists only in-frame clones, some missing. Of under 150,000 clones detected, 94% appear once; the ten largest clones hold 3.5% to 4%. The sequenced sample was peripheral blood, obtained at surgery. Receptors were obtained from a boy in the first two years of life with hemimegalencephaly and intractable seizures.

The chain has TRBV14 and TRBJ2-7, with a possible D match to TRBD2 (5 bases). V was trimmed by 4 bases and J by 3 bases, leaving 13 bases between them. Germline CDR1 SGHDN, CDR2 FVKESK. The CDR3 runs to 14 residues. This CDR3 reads CASSRMTGSYEQYF. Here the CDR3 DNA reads TGTGCCAGCAGCCGGATGACTGGGAGCTACGAGCAGTACTTC.

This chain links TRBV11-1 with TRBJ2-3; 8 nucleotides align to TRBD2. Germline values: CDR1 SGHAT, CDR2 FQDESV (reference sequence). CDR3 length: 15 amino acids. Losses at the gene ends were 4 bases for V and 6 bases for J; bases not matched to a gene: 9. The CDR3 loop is CASSYGAGVMDTQYF. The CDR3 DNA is TGTGCCAGCAGCTATGGAGCGGGAGTTATGGATACGCAGTATTTT.

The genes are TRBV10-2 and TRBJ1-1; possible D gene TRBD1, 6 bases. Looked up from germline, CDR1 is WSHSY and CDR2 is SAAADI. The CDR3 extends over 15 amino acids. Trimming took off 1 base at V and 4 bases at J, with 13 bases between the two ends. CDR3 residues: CASSEYGDKGTEAFF. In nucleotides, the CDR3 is TGCGCCAGCAGTGAGTACGGGGACAAAGGCACTGAAGCTTTCTTT.

CDR3 coding DNA: TGTGCCAGCAGCCTCCTCGGTAGGGCTAGCGGGAGGTGGGATACGCAGTATTTT. Amino acids: CASSLLGRASGRWDTQYF. This sequence joins TRBV7-3 and TRBJ2-3, with 11 bases matching TRBD2. V was pared by 5 bases and J by 6 bases, with 16 bases of the junction left unmatched. Germline V CDR1 and CDR2: SGHTA, FQGTGA. The CDR3 covers 18 residues.

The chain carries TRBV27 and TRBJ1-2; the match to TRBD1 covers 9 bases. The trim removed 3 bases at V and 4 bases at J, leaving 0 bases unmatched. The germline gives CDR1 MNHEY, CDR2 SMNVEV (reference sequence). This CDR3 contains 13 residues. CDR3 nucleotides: TGTGCCAGCAGTTTGACAGGGGGCTATGGCTACACCTTC. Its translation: CASSLTGGYGYTF.

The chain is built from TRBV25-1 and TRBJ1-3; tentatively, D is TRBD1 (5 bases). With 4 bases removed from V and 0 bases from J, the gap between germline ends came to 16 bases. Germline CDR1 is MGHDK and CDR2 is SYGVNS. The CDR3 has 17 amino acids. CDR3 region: CASSVQGTGSSGNTIYF. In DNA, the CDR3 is TGTGCCAGCAGTGTGCAGGGCACAGGCTCCTCTGGAAACACCATATATTTT.

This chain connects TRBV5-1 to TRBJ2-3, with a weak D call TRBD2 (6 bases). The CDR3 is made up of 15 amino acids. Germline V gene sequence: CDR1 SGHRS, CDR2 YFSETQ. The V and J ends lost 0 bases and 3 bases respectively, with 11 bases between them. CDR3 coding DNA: TGCGCCAGCAGCTTGGCGGACGGGAGAACAGATACGCAGTATTTT. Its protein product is CASSLADGRTDTQYF.

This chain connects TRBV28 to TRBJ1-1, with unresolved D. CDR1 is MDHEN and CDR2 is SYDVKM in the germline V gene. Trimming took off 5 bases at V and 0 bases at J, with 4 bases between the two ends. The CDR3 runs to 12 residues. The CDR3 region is CASSLLNTEAFF. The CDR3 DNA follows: TGTGCCAGCAGTCTTCTGAACACTGAAGCTTTCTTT. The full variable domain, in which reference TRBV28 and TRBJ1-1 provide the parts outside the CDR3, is DVKVTQSSRYLVKRTGEKVFLECVQDMDHENMFWYRQDPGLGLRLIYFSYDVKMKEKGDIPEGYSVSREKKERFSLILESASTNQTSMYLCASSLLNTEAFFGQGTRLTVV.

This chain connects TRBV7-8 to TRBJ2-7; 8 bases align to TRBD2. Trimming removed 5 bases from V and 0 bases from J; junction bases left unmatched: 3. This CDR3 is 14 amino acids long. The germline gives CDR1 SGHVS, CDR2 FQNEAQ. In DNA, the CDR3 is TGTGCCAGCAGCGATAGCGGGACCTCCTACGAGCAGTACTTC. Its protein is CASSDSGTSYEQYF.

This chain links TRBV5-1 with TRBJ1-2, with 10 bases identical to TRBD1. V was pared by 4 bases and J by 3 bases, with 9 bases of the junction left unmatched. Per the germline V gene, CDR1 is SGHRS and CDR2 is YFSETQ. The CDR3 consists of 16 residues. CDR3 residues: CASSPDDRGRYYGYTF. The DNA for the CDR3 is TGCGCCAGCAGCCCCGATGACAGGGGGCGCTACTATGGCTACACCTTC.

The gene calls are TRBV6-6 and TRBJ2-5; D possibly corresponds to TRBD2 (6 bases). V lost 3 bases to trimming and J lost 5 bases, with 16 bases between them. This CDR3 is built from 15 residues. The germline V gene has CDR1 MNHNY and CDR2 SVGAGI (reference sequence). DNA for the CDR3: TGTGCCAGCAGTTATTCGGGGGATGGATGGGAGACCCAGTACTTC. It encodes CASSYSGDGWETQYF.

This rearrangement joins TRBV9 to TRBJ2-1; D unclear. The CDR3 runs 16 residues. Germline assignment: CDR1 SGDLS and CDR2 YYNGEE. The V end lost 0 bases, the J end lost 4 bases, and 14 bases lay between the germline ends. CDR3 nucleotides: TGTGCCAGCAGCGTAGGGGGTAGCTTCGTGTACAATGAGCAGTTCTTC. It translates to CASSVGGSFVYNEQFF.

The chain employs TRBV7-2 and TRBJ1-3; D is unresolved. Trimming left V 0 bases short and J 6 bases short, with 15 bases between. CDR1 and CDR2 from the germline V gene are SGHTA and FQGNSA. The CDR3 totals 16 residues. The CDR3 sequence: CASSLAIQETVNTIYF. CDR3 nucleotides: TGTGCCAGCAGCTTAGCGATTCAGGAGACGGTAAACACCATATATTTT.